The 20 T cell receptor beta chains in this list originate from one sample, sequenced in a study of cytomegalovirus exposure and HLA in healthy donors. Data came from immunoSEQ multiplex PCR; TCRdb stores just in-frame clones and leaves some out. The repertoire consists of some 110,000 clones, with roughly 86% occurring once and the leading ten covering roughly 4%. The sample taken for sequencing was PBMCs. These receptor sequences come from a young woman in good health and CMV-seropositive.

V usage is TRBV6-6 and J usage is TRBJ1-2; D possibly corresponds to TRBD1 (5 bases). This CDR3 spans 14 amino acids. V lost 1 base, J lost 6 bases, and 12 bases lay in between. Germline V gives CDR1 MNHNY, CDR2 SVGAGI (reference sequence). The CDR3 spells CASSYFGREDGYTF. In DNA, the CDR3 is TGTGCCAGCAGTTACTTCGGCAGGGAGGATGGCTACACCTTC.

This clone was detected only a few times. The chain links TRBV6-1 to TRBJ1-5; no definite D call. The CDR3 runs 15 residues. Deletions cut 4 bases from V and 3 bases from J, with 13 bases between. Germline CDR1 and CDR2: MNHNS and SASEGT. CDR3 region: CASSVGRRTNQPQHF. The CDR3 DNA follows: TGTGCCAGCAGTGTAGGGAGGCGAACCAATCAGCCCCAGCATTTT.

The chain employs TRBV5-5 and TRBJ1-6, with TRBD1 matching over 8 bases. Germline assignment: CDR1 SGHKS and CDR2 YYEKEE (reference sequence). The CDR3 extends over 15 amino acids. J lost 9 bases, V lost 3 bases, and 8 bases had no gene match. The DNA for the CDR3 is TGTGCCAGCAGCTCGGACAGGGCTTTGGGTTCACCCCTCCACTTT. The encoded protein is CASSSDRALGSPLHF.

CDR3 in DNA: TGTGCTTCAGAGGGCAGCTATGGCTACACCTTC. It yields the protein CASEGSYGYTF. The chain couples TRBV28 to TRBJ1-2; D remains unclear. Germline-derived CDR1 and CDR2 are MDHEN and SYDVKM. The CDR3 consists of 11 residues.

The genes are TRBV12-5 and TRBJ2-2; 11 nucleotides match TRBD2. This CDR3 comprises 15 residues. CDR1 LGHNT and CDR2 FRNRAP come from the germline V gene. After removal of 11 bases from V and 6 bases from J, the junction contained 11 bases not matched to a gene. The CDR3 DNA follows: TGTGCTGCAAGAAGAGGACTAGCGGGCTCCGGGGAGCTGTTTTTT. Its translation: CAARRGLAGSGELFF.

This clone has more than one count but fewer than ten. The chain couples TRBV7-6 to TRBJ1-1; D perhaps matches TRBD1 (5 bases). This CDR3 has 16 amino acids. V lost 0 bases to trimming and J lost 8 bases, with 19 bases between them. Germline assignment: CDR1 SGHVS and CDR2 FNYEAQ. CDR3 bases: TGTGCCAGCAGCTTAGCAACAGGTAGCACGTCCGTCGAAGCTTTCTTT. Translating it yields CASSLATGSTSVEAFF.

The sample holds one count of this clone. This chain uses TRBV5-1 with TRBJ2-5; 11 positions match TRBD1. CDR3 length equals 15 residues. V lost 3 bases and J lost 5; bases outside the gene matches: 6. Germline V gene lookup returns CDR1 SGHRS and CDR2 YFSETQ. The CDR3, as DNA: TGCGCCAGCAGCTGGGGGACAGGGGGTTCCGAGACCCAGTACTTC. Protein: CASSWGTGGSETQYF.

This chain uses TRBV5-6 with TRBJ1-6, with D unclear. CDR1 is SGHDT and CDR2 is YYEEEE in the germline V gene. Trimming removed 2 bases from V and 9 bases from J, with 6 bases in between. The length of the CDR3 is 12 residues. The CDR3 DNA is TGTGCCAGCAGCTTACGGGGTTCACCCCTCCACTTT. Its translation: CASSLRGSPLHF.

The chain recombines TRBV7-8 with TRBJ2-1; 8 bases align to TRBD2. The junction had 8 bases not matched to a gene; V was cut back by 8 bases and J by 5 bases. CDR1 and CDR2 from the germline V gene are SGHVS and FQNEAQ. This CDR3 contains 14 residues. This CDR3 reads CASDRAGADNEQFF. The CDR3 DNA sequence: TGTGCCAGCGATCGAGCGGGGGCGGACAATGAGCAGTTCTTC.

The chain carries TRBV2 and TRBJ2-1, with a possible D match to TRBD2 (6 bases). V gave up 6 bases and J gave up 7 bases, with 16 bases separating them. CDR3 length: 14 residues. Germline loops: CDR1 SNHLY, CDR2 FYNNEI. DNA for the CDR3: TGTGCCAGCAGAGCCGGACTAATTAGAAATGAGCAGTTCTTC. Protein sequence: CASRAGLIRNEQFF. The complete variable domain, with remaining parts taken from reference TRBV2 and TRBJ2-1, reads EPEVTQTPSHQVTQMGQEVILRCVPISNHLYFYWYRQILGQKVEFLVSFYNNEISEKSEIFDDQFSVERPDGSNFTLKIRSTKLEDSAMYFCASRAGLIRNEQFFGPGTRLTVL.

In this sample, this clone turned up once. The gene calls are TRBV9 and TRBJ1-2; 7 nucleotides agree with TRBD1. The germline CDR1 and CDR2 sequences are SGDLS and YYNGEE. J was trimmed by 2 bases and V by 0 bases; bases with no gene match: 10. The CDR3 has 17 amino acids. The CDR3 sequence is CASSVEPGAGGNYGYTF. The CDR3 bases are TGTGCCAGCAGCGTAGAGCCCGGGGCAGGGGGAAACTATGGCTACACCTTC.

The CDR3 DNA is TGTGCCAGCAGCCTCCTCCGGGTCGAGCAGTACTTC. Translating it yields CASSLLRVEQYF. The chain uses TRBV6-5 and TRBJ2-7; D gene uncertain. The length of the CDR3 is 12 residues. Trimming shortened V by 6 bases and J by 6 bases, and 12 bases separated the two germline ends. CDR1 is MNHEY, CDR2 SVGAGI, per germline.

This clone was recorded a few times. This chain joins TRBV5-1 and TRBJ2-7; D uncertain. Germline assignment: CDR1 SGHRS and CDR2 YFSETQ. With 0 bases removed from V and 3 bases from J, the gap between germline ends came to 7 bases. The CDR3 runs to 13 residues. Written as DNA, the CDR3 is TGCGCCAGCAGCTTGGCAGAGCGCTACGAGCAGTACTTC. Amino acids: CASSLAERYEQYF.

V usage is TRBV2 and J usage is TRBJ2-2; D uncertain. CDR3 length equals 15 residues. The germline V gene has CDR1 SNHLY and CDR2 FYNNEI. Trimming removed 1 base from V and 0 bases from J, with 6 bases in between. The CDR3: CASSEVTANTGELFF. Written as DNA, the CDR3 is TGTGCCAGCAGTGAAGTCACAGCGAACACCGGGGAGCTGTTTTTT.

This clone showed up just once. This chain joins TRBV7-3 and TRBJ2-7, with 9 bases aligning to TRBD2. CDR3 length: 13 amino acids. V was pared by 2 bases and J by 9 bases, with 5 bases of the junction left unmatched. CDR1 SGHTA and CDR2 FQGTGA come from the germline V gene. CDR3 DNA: TGTGCCAGCAGCTTAGGGACTAGCAGCCCGCAGTACTTC. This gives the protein CASSLGTSSPQYF.

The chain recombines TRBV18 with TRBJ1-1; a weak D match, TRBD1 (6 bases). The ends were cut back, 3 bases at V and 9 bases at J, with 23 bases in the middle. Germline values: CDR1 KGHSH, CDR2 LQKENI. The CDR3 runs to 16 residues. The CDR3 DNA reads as TGTGCCAGCTCACCGGTCTCCGCATCAATACAGGGTAAAGCTTTCTTT. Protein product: CASSPVSASIQGKAFF.

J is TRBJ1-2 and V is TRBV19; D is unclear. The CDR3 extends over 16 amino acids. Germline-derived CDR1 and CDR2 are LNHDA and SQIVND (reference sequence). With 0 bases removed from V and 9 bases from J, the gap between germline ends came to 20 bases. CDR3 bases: TGTGCCAGTAGTATAGATCCTCAAGGTCCGGAGTTAAGCTACACCTTC. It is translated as CASSIDPQGPELSYTF.

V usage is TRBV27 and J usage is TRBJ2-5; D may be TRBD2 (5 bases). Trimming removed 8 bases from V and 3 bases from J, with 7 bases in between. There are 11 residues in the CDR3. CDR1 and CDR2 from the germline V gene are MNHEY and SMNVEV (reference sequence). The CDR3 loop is CASGLKETQYF. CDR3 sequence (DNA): TGTGCCAGCGGACTTAAAGAGACCCAGTACTTC.

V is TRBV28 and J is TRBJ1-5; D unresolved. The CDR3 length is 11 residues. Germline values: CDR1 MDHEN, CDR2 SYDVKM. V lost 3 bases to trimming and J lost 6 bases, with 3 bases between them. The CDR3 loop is CASSFGQPQHF. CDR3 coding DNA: TGTGCCAGCAGTTTCGGTCAGCCCCAGCATTTT.

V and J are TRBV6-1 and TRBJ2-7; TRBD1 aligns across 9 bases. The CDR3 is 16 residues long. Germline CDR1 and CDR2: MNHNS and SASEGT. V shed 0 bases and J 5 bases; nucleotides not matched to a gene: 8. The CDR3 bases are TGTGCCAGCAGTGAAGCCGTGCGGGGACAGGGCCACGAGCAGTACTTC. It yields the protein CASSEAVRGQGHEQYF.